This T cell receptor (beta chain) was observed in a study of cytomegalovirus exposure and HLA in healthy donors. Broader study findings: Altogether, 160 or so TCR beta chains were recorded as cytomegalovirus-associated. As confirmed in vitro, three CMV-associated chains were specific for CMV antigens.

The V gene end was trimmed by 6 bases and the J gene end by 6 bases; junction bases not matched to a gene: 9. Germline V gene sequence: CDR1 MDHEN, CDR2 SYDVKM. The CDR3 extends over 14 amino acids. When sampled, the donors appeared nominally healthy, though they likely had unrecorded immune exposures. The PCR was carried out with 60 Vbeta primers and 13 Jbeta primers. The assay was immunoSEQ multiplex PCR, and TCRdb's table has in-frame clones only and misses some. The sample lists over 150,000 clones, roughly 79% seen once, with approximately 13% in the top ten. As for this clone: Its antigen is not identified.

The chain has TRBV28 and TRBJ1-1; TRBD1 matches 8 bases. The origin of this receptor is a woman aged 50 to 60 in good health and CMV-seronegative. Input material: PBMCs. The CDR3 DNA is TGTGCCAGCAGCCCAGGGGGCCTTCATCCTGAAGCTTTCTTT. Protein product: CASSPGGLHPEAFF.